One sample yielded the 23 T cell receptor beta chains listed below, sequenced in a study of technical replicates of blood from several donors. The table came from immunoSEQ multiplex PCR; TCRdb's copy has only in-frame clones and leaves some out. The repertoire holds about 15,000 clones, 86% seen once, with more than 9.5% in the top ten. Sequencing was carried out using PBMCs. These TCRs come from a human donor in good health.

Concerning this clone itself: A read error may account for a junction end that differs from germline. The V gene is TRBV5-1, the J gene TRBJ2-2, with 7 bases lining up with TRBD1. Germline CDR1 reads SGHRS; CDR2 reads YFSETQ. The CDR3 totals 15 residues. The CDR3 here is CAGSSSTGSTGELFF. The CDR3 DNA follows: TGCGCCGGCAGCTCTTCGACAGGGTCCACCGGGGAGCTGTTTTTT.

The J gene is TRBJ1-5, the V gene TRBV29-1, with 10 bases identical to TRBD1. Per the germline V gene, CDR1 is SQVTM and CDR2 is ANQGSEA. V shed 7 bases and J 6 bases; nucleotides not matched to a gene: 9. This CDR3 is built from 14 residues. CDR3 protein: CSALTGGGSQPQHF. CDR3 in DNA: TGCAGCGCCCTGACAGGGGGCGGGAGTCAGCCCCAGCATTTT.

This clone was counted a few times. The rearrangement joins TRBV9 to TRBJ2-6; D uncertain. Trimming cost V 4 bases and J 4 bases, with 15 bases left between them. Germline-derived CDR1 and CDR2 are SGDLS and YYNGEE. The CDR3 contains 16 residues. CDR3 nucleotide sequence: TGTGCCAGCAGCCGAGACGACACAGCCGGGGCCAACGTCCTGACTTTC. This encodes CASSRDDTAGANVLTF.

The chain has TRBV11-1 and TRBJ1-2, with 8 bases aligning to TRBD1. The V gene's germline CDR1 is SGHAT and CDR2 FQDESV (reference sequence). The ends lost 2 bases at V and 6 bases at J; junction bases unmatched: 2. The CDR3 spans 13 residues. CDR3 loop: CASSLNRGDGYTF. CDR3 DNA sequence: TGTGCCAGCAGCTTAAACAGGGGGGATGGCTACACCTTC. Supplemented by reference TRBV11-1 and TRBJ1-2, the full variable domain reads EAEVAQSPRYKITEKSQAVAFWCDPISGHATLYWYRQILGQGPELLVQFQDESVVDDSQLPKDRFSAERLKGVDSTLKIQPAELGDSAMYLCASSLNRGDGYTFGSGTRLTVV.

The chain carries TRBV19 and TRBJ2-7, with 12 positions matching TRBD2. Germline V gene data show CDR1 as LNHDA and CDR2 as SQIVND (reference sequence). V lost 5 bases, J lost 3 bases, and 5 bases stayed unmatched. This CDR3 has 15 residues. CDR3 region: CASSLASGRVYEQYF. DNA for the CDR3: TGTGCCAGTAGTCTAGCTAGCGGGAGGGTCTACGAGCAGTACTTC. The entire variable domain, with the rest obtained from reference TRBV19 and TRBJ2-7, is as follows: DGGITQSPKYLFRKEGQNVTLSCEQNLNHDAMYWYRQDPGQGLRLIYYSQIVNDFQKGDIAEGYSVSREKKESFPLTVTSAQKNPTAFYLCASSLASGRVYEQYFGPGTRLTVT.

The genes are TRBV19 and TRBJ2-3; unclear D gene. Between the trimmed V and J ends, which lost 5 bases and 5 bases, there was a span of 5 bases. The CDR3 loop spans 11 amino acids. Germline V gives CDR1 LNHDA, CDR2 SQIVND (reference sequence). The CDR3 sequence: CASSFIDTQYF. CDR3 DNA: TGTGCCAGTAGTTTCATAGATACGCAGTATTTT.

J is TRBJ2-2 and V is TRBV7-8, with TRBD1 matching over 7 bases. J gave up 4 bases and V 6 bases, and 5 bases lay outside the gene matches. Germline loops: CDR1 SGHVS, CDR2 FQNEAQ. The CDR3 is made up of 14 amino acids. CDR3 residues: CASRGTARTGELFF. CDR3 sequence (DNA): TGTGCCAGCAGGGGGACAGCCCGCACCGGGGAGCTGTTTTTT.

The chain uses TRBV29-1 and TRBJ2-1, with D possibly TRBD2 on 5 matching bases. V was cut by 6 bases and J by 0 bases, with 9 bases left in between. The CDR3 is made up of 13 amino acids. Germline assignment: CDR1 SQVTM and CDR2 ANQGSEA. The CDR3 protein is CSVSRDSYNEQFF. The CDR3 nucleotides read TGCAGCGTGAGCCGGGACTCCTACAATGAGCAGTTCTTC.

The CDR3 region is CASSKAKIQGVGYEQYF. The CDR3 DNA is TGTGCCAGCAGCAAAGCTAAGATCCAGGGCGTGGGCTACGAGCAGTACTTC. This sequence joins TRBV21-1 and TRBJ2-7; the table's D call of TRBD1 was not tested on the DNA. TRBV21-1 is annotated as a pseudogene. The CDR3 is made up of 17 amino acids.

The CDR3 sequence: CAWSIQGGWRTEAFF. The CDR3, as DNA: TGTGCCTGGAGTATCCAAGGGGGCTGGAGAACTGAAGCTTTCTTT. This rearrangement joins TRBV30 to TRBJ1-1, with 7 bases that match TRBD1. Germline CDR1 reads GTSNPN; CDR2 reads SVGIG (reference sequence). This CDR3 spans 15 amino acids. V gave up 2 bases and J gave up 5 bases; unmatched junction bases: 11.

This chain joins TRBV7-2 and TRBJ2-7, with D unresolved. Deletions cut 5 bases from V and 3 bases from J, with 17 bases between. Germline values: CDR1 SGHTA, CDR2 FQGNSA. The CDR3 is 15 residues long. The CDR3 reads CASSEGALLGYEQYF. CDR3 sequence (DNA): TGTGCCAGCAGCGAAGGAGCCCTCCTAGGCTACGAGCAGTACTTC.

The CDR3 spells CASSPGGAESLPRPQHF. The CDR3 region has the DNA TGTGCCAGCTCACCAGGAGGGGCCGAATCCCTACCACGGCCCCAGCATTTT. The chain joins TRBV18 to TRBJ1-5; D is possibly TRBD1 (5 bases). Germline CDR1 KGHSH, CDR2 LQKENI. V gave up 2 bases and J gave up 9 bases, with 23 bases separating them. The CDR3 extends over 17 amino acids.

This chain uses TRBV5-1 with TRBJ2-1; 9 nucleotides line up with TRBD1. Germline CDR1 reads SGHRS; CDR2 reads YFSETQ. The CDR3 spans 14 residues. Germline trimming cut 4 bases from V and 9 bases from J; bases unmatched to any gene: 8. In DNA form, the CDR3 reads TGCGCCAGCAGCGTCCCCGGGACAGGGTTTGAGCAGTTCTTC. Its protein is CASSVPGTGFEQFF.

The rearrangement uses TRBV5-5 and TRBJ1-4; D remains ambiguous. CDR3 length: 14 residues. Germline lookup yields CDR1 SGHKS and CDR2 YYEKEE (reference sequence). V dropped 0 bases and J dropped 6 bases, with 9 bases sitting between them. CDR3 coding DNA: TGTGCCAGCAGCTTGGACAGACCGGATGAAAAACTGTTTTTT. Its translation: CASSLDRPDEKLFF.

The chain links TRBV5-4 to TRBJ2-7; TRBD2 aligns across 11 bases. The CDR3 has 14 amino acids. Germline values: CDR1 SGHNT, CDR2 YYREEE (reference sequence). V dropped 0 bases and J dropped 8; count of bases not matched to a gene: 4. The DNA of the CDR3 is TGTGCCAGCAGCTTGGAACTAGCGGGAGATAAGCAGTACTTC. Protein sequence: CASSLELAGDKQYF.

This clone is a singleton in its sample. J is TRBJ2-3 and V is TRBV19; the D gene is possibly TRBD2 (6 bases). V was cut by 5 bases and J by 0 bases, with 12 bases left in between. CDR1 is LNHDA, CDR2 SQIVND, per germline (reference sequence). The CDR3 runs to 15 residues. The CDR3 reads CASSSPGESTDTQYF. The DNA for the CDR3 is TGTGCCAGTAGTTCCCCGGGGGAGAGCACAGATACGCAGTATTTT.

The chain carries TRBV10-2 and TRBJ2-7, with TRBD1 matching 10 bases. V dropped 3 bases and J dropped 2; count of bases not matched to a gene: 7. The CDR3 loop spans 16 amino acids. Germline CDR1 reads WSHSY; CDR2 reads SAAADI. The CDR3 DNA is TGCGCCAGCAGTGAAATAGGGGGGACAGGGGCCTACGAGCAGTACTTC. It codes for CASSEIGGTGAYEQYF.

The rearrangement joins TRBV4-2 to TRBJ2-3; 10 positions agree with TRBD2. CDR1 and CDR2 from the germline V gene are LGHNA and YNFKEQ. With V trimmed by 0 bases and J by 4 bases, 4 bases remained unmatched. The CDR3 spans 16 residues. The CDR3 reads CASSQESGRGADTQYF. Written as DNA, the CDR3 is TGTGCCAGCAGCCAAGAAAGCGGGAGGGGAGCAGATACGCAGTATTTT.

The CDR3, as DNA: TGTGCCAGCAGCTACGATGAGGACAGGTATCACTATGGCTACACCTTC. The encoded protein is CASSYDEDRYHYGYTF. The chain has TRBV5-6 and TRBJ1-2; 7 nucleotides agree with TRBD1. The V and J ends lost 3 bases and 3 bases, in that order; junction bases with no gene match: 11. Germline lookup yields CDR1 SGHDT and CDR2 YYEEEE. The CDR3 spans 16 residues.

J is TRBJ1-1 and V is TRBV5-1; D remains ambiguous. Germline-derived CDR1 and CDR2 are SGHRS and YFSETQ. The V and J ends lost 0 bases and 1 base respectively, with 4 bases between them. The CDR3 has 13 amino acids. The CDR3 sequence is CASSLAGNTEAFF. The CDR3 DNA is TGCGCCAGCAGCTTGGCGGGGAACACTGAAGCTTTCTTT.

The genes are TRBV27 and TRBJ1-2, with unresolved D. Germline values: CDR1 MNHEY, CDR2 SMNVEV (reference sequence). Trimming took 4 bases from V and 2 from J, leaving 11 bases between them. This CDR3 comprises 14 residues. The chain's CDR3 is CASSSYPANYGYTF. CDR3 nucleotide sequence: TGTGCCAGCAGTTCCTATCCCGCCAACTATGGCTACACCTTC.

The rearrangement joins TRBV10-1 to TRBJ1-1, with a possible D match to TRBD1 (5 bases). Germline V gene lookup returns CDR1 WNHNN and CDR2 SYGVQD (reference sequence). The CDR3 length is 13 residues. V was pared by 6 bases and J by 5 bases, with 13 bases between. As DNA, the CDR3 is TGCGCCAGCAGCCCCGGAGGGGATACTGAAGCTTTCTTT. Translation: CASSPGGDTEAFF.

The V call is TRBV5-1, the J call TRBJ2-6, with D hard to call. The germline gives CDR1 SGHRS, CDR2 YFSETQ. The V end was cut by 3 bases, the J end by 0 bases, with 4 bases between. There are 14 residues in the CDR3. The DNA for the CDR3 is TGCGCCAGCAGCTATAGCTCTGGGGCCAACGTCCTGACTTTC. Translating gives CASSYSSGANVLTF.